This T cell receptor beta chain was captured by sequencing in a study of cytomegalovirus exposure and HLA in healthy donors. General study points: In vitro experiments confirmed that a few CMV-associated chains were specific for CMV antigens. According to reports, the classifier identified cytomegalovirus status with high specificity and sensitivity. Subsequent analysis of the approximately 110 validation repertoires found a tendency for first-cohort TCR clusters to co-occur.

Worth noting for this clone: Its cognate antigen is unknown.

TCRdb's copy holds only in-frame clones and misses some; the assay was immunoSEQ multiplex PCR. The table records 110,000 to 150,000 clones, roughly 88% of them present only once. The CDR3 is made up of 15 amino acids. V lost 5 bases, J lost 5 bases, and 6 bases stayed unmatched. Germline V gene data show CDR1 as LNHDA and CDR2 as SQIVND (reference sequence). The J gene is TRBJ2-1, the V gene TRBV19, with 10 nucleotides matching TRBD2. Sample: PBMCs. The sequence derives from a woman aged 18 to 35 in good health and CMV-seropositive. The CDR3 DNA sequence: TGTGCCAGTAGTCGACGGACTAGCGGAGACAATGAGCAGTTCTTC. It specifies CASSRRTSGDNEQFF.